The source of this TCR beta chain is a study of CD8 T cells in Susac syndrome. A quantity of roughly 0.5 to 1 ug RNA underwent reverse transcription using random hexamers. A single record per CDR3 protein comes from TCRdb applying MiXCR to the immunoSEQ multiplex PCR reads. This table has 160,000 or so distinct CDR3 sequences, around 96% appearing once. From blood CD8+ and CD4+ T cells, TCR beta sequences were generated. Isolation of CD8+ and CD4+ T cells was performed negatively, whereas enrichment of TEMRA cells was done by FACS. Germline values: CDR1 SGDLS, CDR2 YYNGEE. The V gene lost 1 base and the J gene lost 8 bases, with 7 bases spanning the gap. CDR3 length: 12 amino acids.

The sequence came from a human donor with multiple sclerosis. The chain combines TRBV9 with TRBJ2-1; D gene ambiguous. Sequencing was performed on CD8+ T cells from PBMCs. The CDR3 nucleotides are TGTGCCAGCAGCGTATCTGAGGATGAGCAGTTCTTC. It codes for CASSVSEDEQFF.